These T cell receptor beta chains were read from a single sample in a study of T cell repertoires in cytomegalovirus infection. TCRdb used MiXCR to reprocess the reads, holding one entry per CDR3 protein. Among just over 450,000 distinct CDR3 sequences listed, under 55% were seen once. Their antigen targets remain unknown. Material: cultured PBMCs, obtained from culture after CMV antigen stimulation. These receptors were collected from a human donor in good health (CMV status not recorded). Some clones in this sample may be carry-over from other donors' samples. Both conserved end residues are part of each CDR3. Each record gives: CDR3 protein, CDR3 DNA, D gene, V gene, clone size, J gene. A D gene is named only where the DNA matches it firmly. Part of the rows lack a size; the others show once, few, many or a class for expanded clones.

CDR3: CASRSRLAGVEVSNEQFF; DNA: TGTGCCAGCAGATCACGACTAGCGGGAGTCGAAGTCTCCAATGAGCAGTTCTTC; D: TRBD2; V: TRBV6-1; size: -; J: TRBJ2-1
CDR3: CASSLVGSNNSPLHF; DNA: TGTGCCAGCAGCTTAGTGGGGAGCAATAATTCACCCCTCCACTTT; D: -; V: TRBV7-2; size: -; J: TRBJ1-6
CDR3: CASSRDNSKGYIEQFF; DNA: TGTGCCAGCAGTCGGGACAACTCCAAGGGCTATATCGAGCAGTTCTTC; D: -; V: TRBV2; size: few; J: TRBJ2-1
CDR3: CASSRGGADHNEQFF; DNA: TGTGCCAGCAGCCGTGGCGGAGCTGACCACAATGAGCAGTTCTTC; D: -; V: TRBV11-3; size: few; J: TRBJ2-1
CDR3: CASSYRGNPVGTQYF; DNA: TGTGCCAGCAGTTACCGAGGGAATCCGGTTGGGACCCAGTACTTC; D: -; V: TRBV6-9; size: -; J: TRBJ2-5
CDR3: CASSIPGGGAGYNEQFF; DNA: TGTGCCAGCAGCATACCAGGCGGGGGGGCGGGGTACAATGAGCAGTTCTTC; D: TRBD2; V: TRBV5-4; size: -; J: TRBJ2-1
CDR3: CASSRGGGVDTQYF; DNA: TGCGCCAGCAGCCGGGGGGGCGGAGTAGATACGCAGTATTTT; D: -; V: TRBV4-1; size: -; J: TRBJ2-3
CDR3: CASSYSLGPLYGYTF; DNA: TGTGCCAGCAGTTACTCGCTAGGTCCTCTTTATGGCTACACCTTC; D: -; V: TRBV6-5; size: few; J: TRBJ1-2
CDR3: CASSQDYGNQPQHF; DNA: TGCGCCAGCAGCCAAGATTACGGCAATCAGCCCCAGCATTTT; D: -; V: TRBV4-1; size: few; J: TRBJ1-5
CDR3: CASSLAREGTQYF; DNA: TGTGCCAGCAGCTTAGCGCGTGAGGGTACGCAGTATTTT; D: -; V: TRBV7-2; size: many; J: TRBJ2-3
CDR3: CATGPGGSNQPQHF; DNA: TGTGCCACCGGTCCCGGAGGCAGCAATCAGCCCCAGCATTTT; D: -; V: TRBV15; size: -; J: TRBJ1-5
CDR3: CASSLGNFGVSYNEQFF; DNA: TGTGCCAGCAGCTTGGGCAACTTTGGGGTTTCCTACAATGAGCAGTTCTTC; D: -; V: TRBV5-4; size: -; J: TRBJ2-1
CDR3: CASSMTSEDTQYF; DNA: TGTGCCAGTAGTATGACTAGCGAAGATACGCAGTATTTT; D: TRBD2; V: TRBV19; size: few; J: TRBJ2-3
CDR3: CASSTGIYGGSYEQYF; DNA: TGTGCCAGCAGTACGGGGATCTATGGGGGCTCCTACGAGCAGTACTTC; D: -; V: TRBV6-1; size: -; J: TRBJ2-7
CDR3: CASSLSGRAQSEQYF; DNA: TGTGCCAGCTCACTTAGCGGGAGGGCCCAAAGCGAGCAGTACTTC; D: TRBD2; V: TRBV18; size: -; J: TRBJ2-7
CDR3: CASSPGVYTDTQYF; DNA: TGTGCCAGCAGCCCCGGTGTGTACACAGATACGCAGTATTTT; D: -; V: TRBV7-2; size: few; J: TRBJ2-3
CDR3: CASSLRGQLWDNEQFF; DNA: TGTGCCAGCAGCTTACGAGGACAGTTATGGGACAATGAGCAGTTCTTC; D: -; V: TRBV11-1; size: few; J: TRBJ2-1
CDR3: CSARDPGGPGDTQYF; DNA: TGCAGTGCTAGAGATCCGGGGGGCCCCGGGGATACGCAGTATTTT; D: -; V: TRBV20-1; size: -; J: TRBJ2-3
CDR3: CATSRDWASGTGDEQFF; DNA: TGTGCCACCAGCAGAGATTGGGCTAGCGGAACGGGGGATGAGCAGTTCTTC; D: TRBD2; V: TRBV15; size: -; J: TRBJ2-1
CDR3: CASSPGAGRYYEQYF; DNA: TGTGCCAGCAGCCCCGGAGCCGGACGGTACTACGAGCAGTACTTC; D: -; V: TRBV7-2; size: -; J: TRBJ2-7
CDR3: CASRPGLGPTEAFF; DNA: TGTGCCAGCAGACCTGGACTGGGGCCCACTGAAGCTTTCTTT; D: -; V: TRBV11-2; size: -; J: TRBJ1-1
CDR3: CASLRVGFSEQYF; DNA: TGTGCCAGCCTTCGTGTAGGCTTCTCGGAGCAGTACTTC; D: -; V: TRBV7-9; size: -; J: TRBJ2-7
CDR3: CATANPDTRVQYF; DNA: TGTGCCACCGCAAATCCCGATACGAGGGTTCAGTACTTC; D: -; V: TRBV6-1; size: few; J: TRBJ2-7
CDR3: CASSSARDKDQETQYF; DNA: TGTGCCAGCAGCTCAGCCCGGGACAAAGATCAAGAGACCCAGTACTTC; D: -; V: TRBV7-8; size: -; J: TRBJ2-5
CDR3: CASSSLGRNLYF; DNA: TGTGCCAGCAGCTCCCTCGGCAGGAACCTGTACTTC; D: -; V: TRBV7-2; size: -; J: TRBJ2-5
CDR3: CASSLTGTGMADTQYF; DNA: TGTGCCAGCAGCTTAACCGGGACAGGGATGGCAGATACGCAGTATTTT; D: TRBD1; V: TRBV11-2; size: -; J: TRBJ2-3
CDR3: CASSLGGLAGGIPYEQYF; DNA: TGTGCCAGCAGCCTCGGGGGACTAGCGGGGGGGATACCCTACGAGCAGTACTTC; D: TRBD2; V: TRBV7-2; size: -; J: TRBJ2-7
CDR3: CASSPAGGPADTQYF; DNA: TGTGCCAGCAGCCCAGCGGGGGGGCCTGCAGATACGCAGTATTTT; D: TRBD2; V: TRBV7-2; size: many; J: TRBJ2-3
CDR3: CASSLVPGLEYGYTF; DNA: TGTGCCAGCAGCTTAGTACCAGGTCTCGAATATGGCTACACCTTC; D: -; V: TRBV7-2; size: -; J: TRBJ1-2
CDR3: CASSFGGGAETQYF; DNA: TGTGCCAGCAGCTTCGGCGGGGGGGCAGAGACCCAGTACTTC; D: TRBD2; V: TRBV7-2; size: many; J: TRBJ2-5
CDR3: CASSWVGGGEQYF; DNA: TGTGCCAGCAGCTGGGTAGGCGGGGGCGAGCAGTACTTC; D: TRBD2; V: TRBV27; size: -; J: TRBJ2-7
CDR3: CSGKGLHNEQFF; DNA: TGCAGCGGGAAGGGACTACACAATGAGCAGTTCTTC; D: TRBD2; V: TRBV29-1; size: -; J: TRBJ2-1
CDR3: CASSLFVGQGAVHEQFF; DNA: TGTGCCAGCAGCTTGTTCGTGGGACAGGGGGCCGTACATGAGCAGTTCTTC; D: TRBD1; V: TRBV5-6; size: few; J: TRBJ2-1
CDR3: CASSLGLLNTEAFF; DNA: TGTGCCAGCAGCCTGGGACTCCTGAACACTGAAGCTTTCTTT; D: -; V: TRBV7-9; size: -; J: TRBJ1-1
CDR3: CASSLSRGQGAQEQYF; DNA: TGTGCCAGCAGCCTATCGAGGGGACAGGGGGCTCAAGAGCAGTACTTC; D: TRBD1; V: TRBV4-2; size: -; J: TRBJ2-7
CDR3: CASSLRPGGEQFF; DNA: TGTGCCAGCAGTTTACGACCGGGGGGTGAGCAGTTCTTC; D: TRBD2; V: TRBV27; size: -; J: TRBJ2-1
CDR3: CASSQGLGNQPQHF; DNA: TGCGCCAGCAGCCAAGGATTGGGCAATCAGCCCCAGCATTTT; D: -; V: TRBV4-1; size: -; J: TRBJ1-5
CDR3: CASSWTGTEAFF; DNA: TGTGCCAGCAGTTGGACAGGGACTGAAGCTTTCTTT; D: TRBD1; V: TRBV2; size: -; J: TRBJ1-1
CDR3: CASSSPGLAFQETQYF; DNA: TGTGCCAGCAGTTCCCCGGGACTAGCGTTCCAGGAGACCCAGTACTTC; D: TRBD2; V: TRBV6-2/TRBV6-3; size: few; J: TRBJ2-5
CDR3: CASSQAPGGSTGELFF; DNA: TGCGCCAGCAGCCAGGCTCCGGGGGGGAGCACCGGGGAGCTGTTTTTT; D: TRBD2; V: TRBV4-1; size: -; J: TRBJ2-2
CDR3: CASSLSRAWQPQHF; DNA: TGTGCCAGCAGTTTGTCCCGGGCTTGGCAGCCCCAGCATTTT; D: -; V: TRBV28; size: -; J: TRBJ1-5
CDR3: CASSLGLAAEETQYF; DNA: TGTGCCAGCAGTTTAGGACTAGCGGCGGAAGAGACCCAGTACTTC; D: TRBD2; V: TRBV28; size: -; J: TRBJ2-5
CDR3: CASSYSSGVPPHTDTQYF; DNA: TGTGCCAGCAGTTACTCGAGTGGGGTTCCCCCACACACAGATACGCAGTATTTT; D: -; V: TRBV6-6; size: -; J: TRBJ2-3
CDR3: CASSQEGGLNYGYNF; DNA: TGCGCCAGCAGCCAAGAGGGTGGCCTTAACTATGGCTACAACTTC; D: -; V: TRBV4-3; size: -; J: TRBJ1-2
CDR3: CASSLGWGTGGELFF; DNA: TGTGCCAGCAGCTTAGGGTGGGGGACGGGCGGGGAGCTGTTTTTT; D: -; V: TRBV7-2; size: -; J: TRBJ2-2
CDR3: CASSGSGHPSEAFF; DNA: TGTGCCAGCAGCGGATCGGGACACCCATCTGAAGCTTTCTTT; D: -; V: TRBV5-6; size: -; J: TRBJ1-1
CDR3: CASSQGPSGTDNYGYTF; DNA: TGTGCCAGCAGCCAAGGCCCTAGCGGGACGGATAACTATGGCTACACCTTC; D: -; V: TRBV4-1; size: -; J: TRBJ1-2
CDR3: CASSRSRETQYF; DNA: TGTGCCAGCAGTCGGTCTAGAGAGACCCAGTACTTC; D: -; V: TRBV2; size: few; J: TRBJ2-5
CDR3: CASSEDRGAYGYTF; DNA: TGTGCCAGCAGTGAGGACAGGGGCGCCTATGGCTACACCTTC; D: TRBD1; V: TRBV6-1; size: -; J: TRBJ1-2
CDR3: CASSRDSLTGELFF; DNA: TGTGCCAGCTCTCGGGACTCCCTAACCGGGGAGCTGTTTTTT; D: -; V: TRBV12-3/TRBV12-4; size: -; J: TRBJ2-2
CDR3: CASSRASSSYEQYF; DNA: TGTGCCAGCAGCCGGGCGAGTAGCAGCTACGAGCAGTACTTC; D: -; V: TRBV11-3; size: few; J: TRBJ2-7
CDR3: CASSDRDETQYF; DNA: TGTGCCAGCAGTGACAGGGATGAGACCCAGTACTTC; D: -; V: TRBV2; size: few; J: TRBJ2-5
CDR3: CASSLIQTQYF; DNA: TGTGCCAGCAGCTTGATTCAGACCCAGTACTTC; D: -; V: TRBV7-2; size: -; J: TRBJ2-5
CDR3: CASSPSGRSGANVLTF; DNA: TGTGCCAGCAGCCCCTCCGGTCGCTCTGGGGCCAACGTCCTGACTTTC; D: -; V: TRBV12-3/TRBV12-4; size: -; J: TRBJ2-6
CDR3: CASSLGAVTYNEQFF; DNA: TGTGCCAGCAGCTTAGGCGCCGTAACCTACAATGAGCAGTTCTTC; D: -; V: TRBV7-2; size: many; J: TRBJ2-1
CDR3: CASRQDSTTYEQYF; DNA: TGTGCCAGCAGACAGGACAGCACCACTTACGAGCAGTACTTC; D: -; V: TRBV27; size: -; J: TRBJ2-7
CDR3: CATAARHRDTQYF; DNA: TGTGCCACCGCCGCTCGACATCGGGATACGCAGTATTTT; D: -; V: TRBV24-1; size: -; J: TRBJ2-3
CDR3: CASSEGPTQYF; DNA: TGTGCCAGCAGCGAAGGGCCTACCCAGTACTTC; D: -; V: TRBV11-2; size: few; J: TRBJ2-5
CDR3: CASSSPGGRAPYEQYF; DNA: TGTGCCAGCAGCAGCCCCGGCGGGAGGGCCCCCTACGAGCAGTACTTC; D: TRBD2; V: TRBV11-2; size: -; J: TRBJ2-7
CDR3: CASSISGATTEAFF; DNA: TGTGCCAGTAGCATCTCGGGGGCGACCACTGAAGCTTTCTTT; D: -; V: TRBV19; size: few; J: TRBJ1-1